Detailed here is one T cell receptor beta chain. The antigen is undetermined. CDR1 and CDR2 (germline): SGHDT, YYEEEE. CDR3 length equals 16 residues. Trimming took off 4 bases at V and 2 bases at J, with 18 bases between the two ends. TCRdb's copy holds only in-frame clones and misses some; the assay was immunoSEQ multiplex PCR. Among approximately 3,600 clones, around four fifths were seen once, and the ten largest hold 14%. Histologic diagnosis was independently verified by two lung pathologists. The data stem from a study of immune evolution from preneoplasia to lung adenocarcinoma. Study observations and caveats: Top clone frequencies peaked in normal lung, apparently declining through invasive adenocarcinoma.

The chain is built from TRBV5-6 and TRBJ1-1; possible D gene TRBD1, 6 bases. Material for sequencing was FFPE adjacent normal lung tissue. This TCR was sampled from a person aged 60-80 years with lung adenocarcinoma. The CDR3, as DNA: TGTGCCAGCAGCGATTCAGGGGCGCGTAGAAACACTGAAGCTTTCTTT. Translated: CASSDSGARRNTEAFF. The entire variable domain, with the rest obtained from reference TRBV5-6 and TRBJ1-1, is as follows: DAGVTQSPTHLIKTRGQQVTLRCSPKSGHDTVSWYQQALGQGPQFIFQYYEEEERQRGNFPDRFSGHQFPNYSSELNVNALLLGDSALYLCASSDSGARRNTEAFFGQGTRLTVV.